This T cell receptor beta chain was obtained from a study of CD8 T cells in Susac syndrome. Random hexamers served to reverse transcribe about 0.5 to 1 ug RNA. The amplification used immunoSEQ multiplex PCR on TCR beta CDR3; it spanned 54 Vbeta and 13 Jbeta. In TCRdb, the immunoSEQ multiplex PCR reads were re-called with MiXCR into one record per CDR3 protein. This sample has about 150,000 distinct CDR3 sequences, with 85% to 95% found just once. TEMRA cells were FACS-enriched, and CD8+ and CD4+ T cells were isolated negatively. This TCR was sampled from a human donor with multiple sclerosis. The sequenced sample consisted of CD4+ T cells from PBMCs.

CDR3 in amino acids: CSVRRGHEQYF. CDR3 bases: TGCAGCGTAAGAAGGGGGCACGAGCAGTACTTC. The chain has TRBV29-1 and TRBJ2-7; 7 nucleotides agree with TRBD1. The CDR3 spans 11 residues. J was trimmed by 5 bases and V by 6 bases; bases with no gene match: 4. Germline V lookup: CDR1 SQVTM, CDR2 ANQGSEA.